This T cell receptor beta chain was profiled in a study of blood T cell repertoires in COVID-19. Sequencing was performed with immunoSEQ multiplex PCR; in TCRdb, only in-frame clones are kept and a portion is missing. Among 200,000 or so clones, 80% to 90% were seen once, and the ten largest hold 3.5%. This CDR3 is built from 18 residues. Germline assignment: CDR1 SGDLS and CDR2 YYNGEE. Trimming at V came to 0 bases and at J to 5 bases, leaving 6 bases not matched to a gene. Sample: PBMCs or T cells enriched from blood (not recorded which). V and J are TRBV9 and TRBJ1-6; TRBD1 matches 12 bases. The TCR originated in a woman aged 18-29 years in a cohort exposed to, infected with or recovered from COVID-19 (not recorded which). Here the CDR3 reads CASSVVFRDRGHNSPLHF. DNA of the CDR3: TGTGCCAGCAGCGTAGTTTTTCGGGACAGGGGGCATAATTCACCCCTCCACTTT.